A single sample is the source of the 28 T cell receptor beta chains below, sequenced in a study of blood T cells in healthy people across ages (dated by TCRdb to about 2015). Receptor libraries were prepared by 5' RACE. TCRdb names Illumina HiSeq 2500 as the instrument used. A second PCR of about 7 to 12 cycles was run with a J-beta primer mix and a sample-barcoded 5' primer. Using fastp trimming at Q25 and MiXCR clonotype assembly, TCRdb reanalyzed the public sequencing data and kept in-frame beta chains. Merged by CDR3 protein, the rows form single entries marked with the most common genes and DNA. Across this sample there are some 1,500,000 distinct CDR3 sequences, with approximately 39% seen only once. The ten largest clones represent under 5% of the sample. Sequenced material: blood. The receptors here all came from a woman aged 18-29 years in good health.

The chain uses TRBV2 and TRBJ1-5, with D possibly being TRBD1 (6 bases). Trimming stripped 6 bases from V and 4 bases from J, with 13 bases between. CDR1 and CDR2 (germline): SNHLY, FYNNEI. This CDR3 region has 14 residues. CDR3 sequence reads: CASRLEQGNQPQHF. CDR3 bases: TGTGCCAGCAGATTAGAACAGGGTAATCAGCCCCAGCATTTT. The full variable domain, its missing parts supplied by reference TRBV2 and TRBJ1-5, is EPEVTQTPSHQVTQMGQEVILRCVPISNHLYFYWYRQILGQKVEFLVSFYNNEISEKSEIFDDQFSVERPDGSNFTLKIRSTKLEDSAMYFCASRLEQGNQPQHFGDGTRLSIL.

This clonotype was observed many times. The junction differs from germline at one of its ends, possibly a read error. The chain links TRBV3-1 to TRBJ2-1; D may be TRBD1 (5 bases). The germline CDR1 and CDR2 sequences are LGHDT and YNNKEL (reference sequence). This CDR3 is built from 15 residues. Here the CDR3 reads CASKGEWWGYHEQFF. The CDR3 DNA follows: TGTGCCAGCAAAGGTGAATGGTGGGGCTACCATGAGCAGTTCTTC.

The V call is TRBV12-3 or TRBV12-4, the J call TRBJ1-2; 7 bases map to TRBD1. The V segment lost 3 bases and the J segment 5 bases; nucleotides outside the gene matches: 3. There are 13 residues in the CDR3. CDR3 protein: CASSFTGAYGYTF. The CDR3, as DNA: TGTGCCAGCAGTTTTACAGGGGCGTATGGCTACACCTTC.

This clonotype came up a few times. The chain combines TRBV7-9 with TRBJ1-2; 7 nucleotides agree with TRBD1. The V and J ends lost 6 bases and 6 bases, in that order; junction bases with no gene match: 13. CDR3 length equals 15 residues. CDR1 SEHNR and CDR2 FQNEAQ come from the germline V gene (reference sequence). CDR3 protein: CASSPQGLFVDGYTF. The CDR3, as DNA: TGTGCCAGCAGTCCACAGGGGCTTTTCGTCGATGGCTACACCTTC. Drawing the rest from reference TRBV7-9 and TRBJ1-2, the complete variable domain is DTGVSQNPRHKITKRGQNVTFRCDPISEHNRLYWYRQTLGQGPEFLTYFQNEAQLEKSRLLSDRFSAERPKGSFSTLEIQRTEQGDSAMYLCASSPQGLFVDGYTFGSGTRLTVV.

The chain combines TRBV10-3 with TRBJ2-2, with TRBD2 matching 9 bases. Germline V lookup: CDR1 ENHRY, CDR2 SYGVKD. The CDR3 is made up of 14 amino acids. After removal of 6 bases from V and 2 bases from J, the junction contained 1 base not matched to a gene. The CDR3 DNA follows: TGTGCCATCAGAGCGGGGGGAAACACCGGGGAGCTGTTTTTT. The encoded protein is CAIRAGGNTGELFF.

At least ten counts were recorded for this clonotype. J is TRBJ2-5 and V is TRBV20-1, with TRBD2 matching over 11 bases. The J segment lost 5 bases and the V segment lost 0 bases, leaving 11 bases of the junction unmatched. Germline CDR1 reads DFQATT; CDR2 reads SNEGSKA (reference sequence). This CDR3 has 17 residues. As DNA, the CDR3 is TGCAGTGCTAGAGATTGGCCTAGCGGGAGGCTTAGGGAGACCCAGTACTTC. Protein: CSARDWPSGRLRETQYF.

V is TRBV20-1 and J is TRBJ1-2; D gene uncertain. Germline V CDR1 and CDR2: DFQATT, SNEGSKA (reference sequence). This CDR3 spans 13 amino acids. V was pared by 4 bases and J by 4 bases, with 13 bases between. The CDR3: CSATPEGSYGYTF. CDR3 coding DNA: TGCAGTGCTACTCCTGAGGGTTCCTATGGCTACACCTTC.

This clonotype has only a few counts. Sequence at one end of the junction differs from germline and may be a read error. The J gene is TRBJ1-1, the V gene TRBV10-2; 7 nucleotides match TRBD1. This CDR3 spans 11 amino acids. Germline V gene lookup returns CDR1 WSHSY and CDR2 SAAADI. CDR3 in DNA: TGTGCCAGTCAGGGGGACACTGAAGCTTTCTTT. Its protein product is CASQGDTEAFF.

This clonotype showed up just a few times. CDR3: CASNREKLFF. The CDR3 nucleotides read TGTGCCAGCAACAGGGAAAAACTGTTTTTT. V usage is TRBV6-5 and J usage is TRBJ1-4; TRBD1 is a possible D gene (5 bases). The CDR3 extends over 10 amino acids. Trimming removed 7 bases at V and 8 bases at J, with 5 bases between. The germline V gene has CDR1 MNHEY and CDR2 SVGAGI.

This clonotype was recorded a few times. V gene TRBV20-1 combines with J gene TRBJ2-7; perhaps D is TRBD1 or TRBD2 (6 bases each). CDR1 and CDR2 (germline): DFQATT, SNEGSKA (reference sequence). This CDR3 has 11 amino acids. V gave up 6 bases and J gave up 5 bases, with 11 bases separating them. The CDR3 loop reads CSAAGHDEQYF. The CDR3 DNA reads TGCAGTGCCGCGGGACACGACGAGCAGTACTTC.

V and J are TRBV11-2 and TRBJ1-2; TRBD1 might be the D (6 bases). The CDR3 runs 15 residues. V was cut by 1 base and J by 4 bases, with 13 bases left in between. Germline CDR1 SGHAT, CDR2 FQNNGV. CDR3 sequence: CASSLGATGFYGYTF. The DNA of the CDR3 is TGTGCCAGCAGCTTAGGGGCGACAGGATTCTATGGCTACACCTTC.

CDR3 amino acids: CASSERGLSTDTQYF. CDR3 nucleotides: TGTGCCAGCAGTGAAAGGGGTCTTAGCACAGATACGCAGTATTTT. This sequence joins TRBV25-1 and TRBJ2-3, with a weak D call TRBD1 (5 bases). This CDR3 contains 15 residues. V lost 2 bases, J lost 0 bases, and 9 bases lay in between. Germline assignment: CDR1 MGHDK and CDR2 SYGVNS.

This chain uses TRBV6-1 with TRBJ1-5; D is perhaps TRBD1 (5 bases). CDR1 is MNHNS and CDR2 is SASEGT in the germline V gene. Trimming cost V 5 bases and J 0 bases, with 11 bases left between them. This CDR3 is built from 15 residues. Here the CDR3 reads CASSTGHYSNQPQHF. The CDR3 DNA reads as TGTGCCAGCAGTACTGGACACTATAGCAATCAGCCCCAGCATTTT.

The CDR3 sequence: CASSPNGAGTYEQYF. CDR3 nucleotide sequence: TGTGCCAGCAGTCCGAATGGGGCCGGAACCTACGAGCAGTACTTC. V and J are TRBV25-1 and TRBJ2-7; tentative D call: TRBD1 (5 bases). V lost 5 bases and J 2 bases, leaving 16 bases between the germline ends. This CDR3 is 15 amino acids long. CDR1 is MGHDK, CDR2 SYGVNS, per germline.

The rearrangement joins TRBV2 to TRBJ2-3; possibly TRBD1 or TRBD2 for D (5 bases each). From germline, CDR1 is SNHLY and CDR2 FYNNEI. Trimming stripped 7 bases from V and 5 bases from J, with 10 bases between. This CDR3 is built from 12 residues. CDR3 sequence: CASKQAGDTQYF. The CDR3 nucleotides read TGTGCCAGCAAACAGGCGGGAGATACGCAGTATTTT. The whole variable domain, remainder taken from reference TRBV2 and TRBJ2-3, is EPEVTQTPSHQVTQMGQEVILRCVPISNHLYFYWYRQILGQKVEFLVSFYNNEISEKSEIFDDQFSVERPDGSNFTLKIRSTKLEDSAMYFCASKQAGDTQYFGPGTRLTVL.

The CDR3 DNA reads TGTGCCTCCACCGCGGGGCCTGAAGCTTTCTTT. The encoded protein is CASTAGPEAFF. The chain has TRBV6-2 or TRBV6-3 and TRBJ1-1; D is possibly TRBD1 (5 bases). Germline V CDR1 and CDR2: MNHEY, SVGEGT. CDR3 size: 11 residues. Trimming removed 11 bases from V and 6 bases from J, with 13 bases in between.

This clonotype was observed a few times. This rearrangement joins TRBV2 to TRBJ1-2, with 8 bases aligning to TRBD1. With 6 bases clipped from V and 4 bases from J, the junction kept 19 bases outside the gene matches. Germline V gene lookup returns CDR1 SNHLY and CDR2 FYNNEI. The CDR3 is 18 amino acids. In DNA form, the CDR3 reads TGTGCCAGCAGGGAGGATCGACTTGGACAGGGTGAAATCTATGGCTACACCTTC. This codes for CASREDRLGQGEIYGYTF.

The chain has TRBV13 and TRBJ1-2, with D tentatively TRBD1 (6 bases). V was shortened by 0 bases and J by 7 bases, with 15 bases between the two germline ends. CDR1 and CDR2 (germline): PRHDT, FYEKMQ (reference sequence). The CDR3 has 15 residues. CDR3 in DNA: TGTGCCAGCAGCTTAGGCCGGGGGGGGGCTTTTGGCTACACCTTC. This encodes CASSLGRGGAFGYTF.

V and J are TRBV20-1 and TRBJ2-3, with 8 bases that match TRBD2. This CDR3 is built from 14 residues. V was pared by 7 bases and J by 8 bases, with 14 bases of the junction left unmatched. Germline assignment: CDR1 DFQATT and CDR2 SNEGSKA (reference sequence). CDR3 region: CSVPGPAGDGTQYF. The CDR3 region has the DNA TGCAGTGTTCCGGGACCAGCGGGAGATGGTACGCAGTATTTT.

The V and J genes are TRBV10-1 and TRBJ2-1, with D tentatively TRBD1 or TRBD2 (5 bases each). The CDR3 covers 15 residues. The germline CDR1 and CDR2 sequences are WNHNN and SYGVQD (reference sequence). V lost 5 bases and J 6 bases, leaving 17 bases between the germline ends. In DNA form, the CDR3 reads TGCGCCAGCAGTCCACCGGGACCGATAAGCAATGAGCAGTTCTTC. Translated: CASSPPGPISNEQFF.

This chain links TRBV9 with TRBJ1-2, with TRBD1 identical over 12 bases. This CDR3 is built from 16 residues. V dropped 5 bases and J dropped 4; count of bases not matched to a gene: 9. Germline loops: CDR1 SGDLS, CDR2 YYNGEE. This chain's CDR3 is CASSPKPGQGAYGYTF. DNA of the CDR3: TGTGCCAGCAGTCCTAAACCGGGACAGGGGGCCTATGGCTACACCTTC. Full variable domain (remainder filled in from reference TRBV9 and TRBJ1-2): DSGVTQTPKHLITATGQRVTLRCSPRSGDLSVYWYQQSLDQGLQFLIQYYNGEERAKGNILERFSAQQFPDLHSELNLSSLELGDSALYFCASSPKPGQGAYGYTFGSGTRLTVV.

The chain joins TRBV12-3 or TRBV12-4 to TRBJ2-7; D gene uncertain. V was clipped by 6 bases and J by 7 bases, with 28 bases between them. This CDR3 region has 17 residues. The CDR3 bases are TGTGCCAGCAGCCGCAGCGTGGGGTCGGTGAAGTGGAATGAGCAGTACTTC. Translated: CASSRSVGSVKWNEQYF.

The chain is built from TRBV20-1 and TRBJ2-3; D gene ambiguous. The V and J ends lost 3 bases and 4 bases respectively, with 14 bases between them. The CDR3 extends over 14 amino acids. Per the germline V gene, CDR1 is DFQATT and CDR2 is SNEGSKA (reference sequence). The CDR3 DNA follows: TGCAGTGCTAGTGTGGAGATCCGGCCAGATACGCAGTATTTT. Translation gives CSASVEIRPDTQYF.

V and J are TRBV5-5 and TRBJ2-5; TRBD2 agrees at 8 bases. The germline CDR1 and CDR2 sequences are SGHKS and YYEKEE (reference sequence). Trimming at V came to 4 bases and at J to 11 bases, leaving 10 bases not matched to a gene. The length of the CDR3 is 13 residues. The CDR3 loop is CASSVLAAGEQYF. CDR3 nucleotides: TGTGCCAGCAGCGTACTAGCAGCGGGGGAGCAGTACTTC.

The chain employs TRBV9 and TRBJ2-7, with 10 bases fitting TRBD2. With V trimmed by 2 bases and J by 3 bases, 5 bases remained unmatched. The germline gives CDR1 SGDLS, CDR2 YYNGEE. The length of the CDR3 is 15 residues. Here the CDR3 DNA reads TGTGCCAGCAGCGTCGGTAGCGGGAGGTTCTACGAGCAGTACTTC. Residues: CASSVGSGRFYEQYF.

Regarding this clonotype: One base away lies a much larger clone, so this may be a sequencing read error. This sequence joins TRBV12-3 or TRBV12-4 and TRBJ2-3; D ambiguous. CDR3 size: 11 residues. Trimming removed 8 bases from V and 4 bases from J, with 7 bases in between. The CDR3 is CASGLPDTQYF. In DNA, the CDR3 is TGTGCCAGCGGGCTACCAGATACGCAGTATTTT.

Note on this clonotype: A read error may produce the germline difference seen at one junction end. The J gene is TRBJ2-1, the V gene TRBV11-2; D is tentatively TRBD1 or TRBD2 (5 bases each). The CDR3 runs to 16 residues. CDR1 and CDR2 from the germline V gene are SGHAT and FQNNGV. The chain's CDR3 is CASSLSRLGVYNEQIF. CDR3 DNA sequence: TGTGCCAGCAGCTTAAGTAGGTTGGGGGTTTACAATGAGCAGATCTTC.

This rearrangement joins TRBV19 to TRBJ2-5, with D tentatively TRBD2 (6 bases). The J call may be incorrect, as the DNA end agrees better with TRBJ2-1. The germline V gene has CDR1 LNHDA and CDR2 SQIVND (reference sequence). The CDR3 covers 13 residues. The CDR3 DNA reads as TGTGCCAGTTCCCGGGACTTACAAGAGACCCAGTTCTTC. Its protein is CASSRDLQETQFF.